These T cell receptor beta chains were read from a single sample in a study of blood T cell repertoires in COVID-19. Profiled with immunoSEQ multiplex PCR; TCRdb holds only in-frame clones, not every one. The table includes a few hundred thousand clones, under 90% detected once. The specimen sequenced was peripheral blood. The source is a human donor in a cohort sampled during active COVID-19. Both conserved end residues are part of each CDR3.

j_call: TRBJ2-4
v_call: TRBV18
cdr3_aa: CASSPQQGAENIQYF

j_call: TRBJ2-2
v_call: TRBV11-3
cdr3_aa: CASSLDGTASGELFF

j_call: TRBJ2-7
v_call: TRBV28
cdr3_aa: CASTTYDREAYEQYF

j_call: TRBJ1-4
v_call: TRBV18
cdr3_aa: CASSPNRDIGEKLFF

j_call: TRBJ2-3
v_call: TRBV7-2
cdr3_aa: CASSLASGGPGGTDTQYF

j_call: TRBJ2-2
v_call: TRBV27
cdr3_aa: CASSPRTSGGYTGELFF

j_call: TRBJ1-1
v_call: TRBV3-1/TRBV3-2
cdr3_aa: CASSQETGTFF

j_call: TRBJ1-5
v_call: TRBV5-8
cdr3_aa: CASICEVHRNQPQHF

j_call: TRBJ1-5
v_call: TRBV10-3
cdr3_aa: CAITGTAYKFSNQPQHF

j_call: TRBJ2-7
v_call: TRBV5-4
cdr3_aa: CASSLAGQVYEQYF

j_call: TRBJ1-3
v_call: TRBV7-8
cdr3_aa: CASSLRQPSSGNTIYF

j_call: TRBJ2-5
v_call: TRBV28
cdr3_aa: CASSKVASETQYF

j_call: TRBJ2-1
v_call: TRBV7-3
cdr3_aa: CASSPNNERHSKQFF

j_call: TRBJ1-1
v_call: TRBV10-2
cdr3_aa: CASGGWGHTEAFF

j_call: TRBJ1-3
v_call: TRBV6-2/TRBV6-3
cdr3_aa: CASSYSSSSGNTIYF

j_call: TRBJ2-1
v_call: TRBV7-2
cdr3_aa: CASSTSPGHLSYNEQFF

j_call: TRBJ1-1
v_call: TRBV6-5
cdr3_aa: CASSYDTLNTEAFF

j_call: TRBJ2-3
v_call: TRBV5-1
cdr3_aa: CASSWDPTSGGRTDTQYF

j_call: TRBJ2-7
v_call: TRBV15
cdr3_aa: CATRRRVTGDEQYF

j_call: TRBJ2-7
v_call: TRBV5-6
cdr3_aa: CASSVSGRLYEQYF

j_call: TRBJ1-5
v_call: TRBV2
cdr3_aa: CASMGQGLMGNQPQHF

j_call: TRBJ2-1
v_call: TRBV12-3/TRBV12-4
cdr3_aa: CASRHSDRVGQFF

j_call: TRBJ1-1
v_call: TRBV5-1
cdr3_aa: CASSTYGRTNTEAFF

j_call: TRBJ2-3
v_call: TRBV3-1/TRBV3-2
cdr3_aa: CASSHVASGKRDTQYF

j_call: TRBJ2-2
v_call: TRBV7-3
cdr3_aa: CASSLNAGVNTGELFF

j_call: TRBJ2-1
v_call: TRBV7-3
cdr3_aa: CASSLVAGDGNEQFF

j_call: TRBJ2-1
v_call: TRBV6-2/TRBV6-3
cdr3_aa: CASSYGSSYNEQFF

j_call: TRBJ1-5
v_call: TRBV5-6
cdr3_aa: CASSLQGFLPQHF

j_call: TRBJ2-7
v_call: TRBV7-9
cdr3_aa: CASTPPGGNEQYF

j_call: TRBJ2-7
v_call: TRBV6-5
cdr3_aa: CASSPGQGAYEQYF

j_call: TRBJ1-2
v_call: TRBV5-6
cdr3_aa: CASSFWDRVANYGYTF

j_call: TRBJ2-7
v_call: TRBV4-1
cdr3_aa: CASSQVSGEGRPSEQYF

j_call: TRBJ2-1
v_call: TRBV18
cdr3_aa: CASSMGSSYNEQFF

j_call: TRBJ1-1
v_call: TRBV4-1
cdr3_aa: CASSPWGHPNTEAFF

j_call: TRBJ2-4
v_call: TRBV27
cdr3_aa: CASSLRNRGNIQYF

j_call: TRBJ1-6
v_call: TRBV7-2
cdr3_aa: CASSLNNRSPLHF

j_call: TRBJ2-7
v_call: TRBV4-1
cdr3_aa: CASSQGEVGTYEQYF

j_call: TRBJ1-1
v_call: TRBV7-8
cdr3_aa: CASSPRTGTTMNTEAFF

j_call: TRBJ1-1
v_call: TRBV12-3/TRBV12-4
cdr3_aa: CASTRTVNTEAFF

j_call: TRBJ2-1
v_call: TRBV19
cdr3_aa: CASSDYRYAMINEQFF

j_call: TRBJ2-5
v_call: TRBV7-2
cdr3_aa: CASRQVGETQYF

j_call: TRBJ2-5
v_call: TRBV24-1
cdr3_aa: CATSDSKRAAQETQYF

j_call: TRBJ2-3
v_call: TRBV11-2
cdr3_aa: CASSFLAGGTDTQYF

j_call: TRBJ2-5
v_call: TRBV2
cdr3_aa: CASIPSGLADQETQYF

j_call: TRBJ2-1
v_call: TRBV21-1
cdr3_aa: CASSPPSGSSYNEQFF

j_call: TRBJ1-1
v_call: TRBV5-1
cdr3_aa: CASATYRVGFTDTEAFF

j_call: TRBJ1-2
v_call: TRBV4-1
cdr3_aa: CASSQVAQGGDGYTF

j_call: TRBJ2-7
v_call: TRBV3-1/TRBV3-2
cdr3_aa: CASSQAFGTSGREQYF

j_call: TRBJ2-3
v_call: TRBV3-1/TRBV3-2
cdr3_aa: CASSQESGGGGSTDTQYF

j_call: TRBJ1-1
v_call: TRBV7-9
cdr3_aa: CASSAPMTGDTEAFF

j_call: TRBJ2-2
v_call: TRBV28
cdr3_aa: CASSLLEGELFF

j_call: TRBJ2-5
v_call: TRBV15
cdr3_aa: CATSRRDREDLWTQYF

j_call: TRBJ2-3
v_call: TRBV7-7
cdr3_aa: CASSPSGLAGNKGTDTQYF

j_call: TRBJ2-1
v_call: TRBV12-1
cdr3_aa: CASSFKFLAGTSNEQFF

j_call: TRBJ1-6
v_call: TRBV6-5
cdr3_aa: CASSAGTGSPLHF

j_call: TRBJ2-1
v_call: TRBV11-1
cdr3_aa: CASSLGLAGHNEQFF

j_call: TRBJ1-5
v_call: TRBV27
cdr3_aa: CASSLFDRIVVQPQHF